This TCR beta chain was captured in a study of OX40 agonist ivuxolimab in advanced cancers. There are 16 residues in the CDR3. V dropped 3 bases and J dropped 3; count of bases not matched to a gene: 7. Germline V CDR1 and CDR2: SNHLY, FYNNEI. Clones were read by immunoSEQ multiplex PCR, and TCRdb kept only the in-frame ones, dropping some. Seen here are tens of thousands of clones, 85% to 90% observed once, and the top ten hold more than 10%. Points from the study as a whole: Low normalized T-cell clonal expansion also characterized some of the nonresponders. Expanded clones belonging to CD8+ T cells outnumbered, on average, those of CD4+.

As for this clone: Its antigen is unidentified.

The TCR sequence derives from an adult with an advanced solid tumor such as melanoma, head and neck, liver or kidney cancer. The chain uses TRBV2 and TRBJ2-3; 9 bases align to TRBD2. The specimen was CD4+ or CD8+ T cells sorted from blood, collected in a trial of the OX40 agonist ivuxolimab. The CDR3 DNA follows: TGTGCCAGCAGTGATTCGCTAGCGGGGAGTACAGATACGCAGTATTTT. Translated, it gives CASSDSLAGSTDTQYF.